This T cell receptor beta chain comes out of a study of naive and memory T cell subsets. Study findings and constraints: A few larger clonotypes appeared in naive repertoires, especially CD8, possibly memory cells re-expressing CD45RA. Diversity fell and Gini index rose from naive through CM, EM, EMRA.

This clonotype was found many times. Its matching antigen is unknown. An equimolar mix of two oligonucleotides served as the beta constant-region primer for TRBC1 and TRBC2. Nested alpha and beta constant-region primers with the SP2 primer drove four PCR rounds on ligated cDNA. A single record per CDR3 protein comes from TCRdb applying MiXCR to the UMI-ligation and nested PCR reads. The table shows roughly 100,000 distinct CDR3 sequences, with around 10% occurring only once. The CDR3 runs to 16 residues. Germline CDR1 DFQATT, CDR2 SNEGSKA (reference sequence). V was clipped by 5 bases and J by 2 bases, with 22 bases between them.

This sequence originates from a human donor in good health. The chain couples TRBV20-1 to TRBJ2-7; the D is unclear. The sequencing sample was made of naive CD4+ T cells from blood. CDR3 DNA: TGCAGTGCTCCTCCGCCTGGACCCAAACAAACCTACGAGCAGTACTTC. Protein: CSAPPPGPKQTYEQYF.